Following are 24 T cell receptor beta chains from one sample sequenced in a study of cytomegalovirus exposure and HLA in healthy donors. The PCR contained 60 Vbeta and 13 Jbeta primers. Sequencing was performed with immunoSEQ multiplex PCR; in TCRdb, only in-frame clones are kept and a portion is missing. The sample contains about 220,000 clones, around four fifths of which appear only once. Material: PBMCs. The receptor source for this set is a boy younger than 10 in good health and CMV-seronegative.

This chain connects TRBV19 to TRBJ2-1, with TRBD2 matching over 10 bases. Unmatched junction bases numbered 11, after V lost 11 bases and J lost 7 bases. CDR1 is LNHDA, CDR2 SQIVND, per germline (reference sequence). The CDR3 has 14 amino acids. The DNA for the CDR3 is TGTGCCGGATCCCCTAGCGGGAGTAGGAATGAGCAGTTCTTC. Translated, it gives CAGSPSGSRNEQFF. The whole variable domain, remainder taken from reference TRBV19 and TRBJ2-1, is DGGITQSPKYLFRKEGQNVTLSCEQNLNHDAMYWYRQDPGQGLRLIYYSQIVNDFQKGDIAEGYSVSREKKESFPLTVTSAQKNPTAFYLCAGSPSGSRNEQFFGPGTRLTVL.

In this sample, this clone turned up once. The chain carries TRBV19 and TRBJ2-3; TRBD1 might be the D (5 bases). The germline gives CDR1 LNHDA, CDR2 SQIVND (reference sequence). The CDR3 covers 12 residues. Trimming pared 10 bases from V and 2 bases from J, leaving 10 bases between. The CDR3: CATTDNTDTQYF. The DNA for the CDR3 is TGTGCCACCACGGACAACACAGATACGCAGTATTTT.

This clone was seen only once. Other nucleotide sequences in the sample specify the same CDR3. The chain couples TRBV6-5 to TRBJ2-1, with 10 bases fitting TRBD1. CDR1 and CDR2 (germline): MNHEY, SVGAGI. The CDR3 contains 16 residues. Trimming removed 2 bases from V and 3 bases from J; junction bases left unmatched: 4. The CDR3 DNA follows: TGTGCCAGCAGTTACGCGGGGACAGGGGTCTACAATGAGCAGTTCTTC. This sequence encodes CASSYAGTGVYNEQFF.

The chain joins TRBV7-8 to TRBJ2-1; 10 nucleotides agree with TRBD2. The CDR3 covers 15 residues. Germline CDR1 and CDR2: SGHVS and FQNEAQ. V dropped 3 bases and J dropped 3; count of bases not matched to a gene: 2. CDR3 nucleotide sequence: TGTGCCAGCAGCTTGGGACTAGCGAGCTACAATGAGCAGTTCTTC. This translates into CASSLGLASYNEQFF.

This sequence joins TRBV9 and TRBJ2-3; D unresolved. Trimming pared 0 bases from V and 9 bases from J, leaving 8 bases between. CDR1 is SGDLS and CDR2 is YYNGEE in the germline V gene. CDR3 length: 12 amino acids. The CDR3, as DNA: TGTGCCAGCAGCGTAGAGAGCGCGACGCAGTATTTT. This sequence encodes CASSVESATQYF.

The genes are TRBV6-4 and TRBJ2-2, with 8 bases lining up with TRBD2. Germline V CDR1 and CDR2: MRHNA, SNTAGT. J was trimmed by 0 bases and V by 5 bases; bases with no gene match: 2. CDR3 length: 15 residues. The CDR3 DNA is TGTGCCAGCAGTAAGACTAGCGCGAACACCGGGGAGCTGTTTTTT. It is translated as CASSKTSANTGELFF.

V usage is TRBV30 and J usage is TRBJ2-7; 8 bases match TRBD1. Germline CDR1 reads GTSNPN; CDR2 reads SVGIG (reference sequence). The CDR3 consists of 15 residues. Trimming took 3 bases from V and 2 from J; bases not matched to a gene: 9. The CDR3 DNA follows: TGTGCCTGGAGAGGGTTGGGACAGGTAACCTACGAGCAGTACTTC. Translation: CAWRGLGQVTYEQYF.

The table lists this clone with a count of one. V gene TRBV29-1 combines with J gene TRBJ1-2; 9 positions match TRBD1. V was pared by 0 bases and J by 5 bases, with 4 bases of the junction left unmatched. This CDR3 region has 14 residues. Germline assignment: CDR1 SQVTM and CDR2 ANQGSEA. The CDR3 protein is CSVEDTGQGYGYTF. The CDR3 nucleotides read TGCAGCGTTGAAGATACCGGACAGGGGTATGGCTACACCTTC. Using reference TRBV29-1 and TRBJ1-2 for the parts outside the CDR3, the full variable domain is SAVISQKPSRDICQRGTSLTIQCQVDSQVTMMFWYRQQPGQSLTLIATANQGSEATYESGFVIDKFPISRPNLTFSTLTVSNMSPEDSSIYLCSVEDTGQGYGYTFGSGTRLTVV.

CDR3 sequence reads: CATSRDSGPYNEQFF. CDR3 bases: TGTGCCACCAGCAGAGACAGCGGGCCTTACAATGAGCAGTTCTTC. The chain joins TRBV15 to TRBJ2-1; D possibly corresponds to TRBD2 (6 bases). Germline assignment: CDR1 LNHNV and CDR2 YYDKDF (reference sequence). CDR3 length: 15 amino acids. Trimming stripped 0 bases from V and 4 bases from J, with 10 bases between. Filled out from reference TRBV15 and TRBJ2-1, the complete variable domain reads DAMVIQNPRYQVTQFGKPVTLSCSQTLNHNVMYWYQQKSSQAPKLLFHYYDKDFNNEADTPDNFQSRRPNTSFCFLDIRSPGLGDTAMYLCATSRDSGPYNEQFFGPGTRLTVL.

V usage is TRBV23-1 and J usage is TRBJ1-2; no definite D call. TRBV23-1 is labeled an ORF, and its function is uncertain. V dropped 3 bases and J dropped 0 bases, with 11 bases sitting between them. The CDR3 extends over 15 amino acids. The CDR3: CASSHSPRANYGYTF. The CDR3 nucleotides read TGCGCCAGCAGTCACTCGCCTAGAGCTAACTATGGCTACACCTTC.

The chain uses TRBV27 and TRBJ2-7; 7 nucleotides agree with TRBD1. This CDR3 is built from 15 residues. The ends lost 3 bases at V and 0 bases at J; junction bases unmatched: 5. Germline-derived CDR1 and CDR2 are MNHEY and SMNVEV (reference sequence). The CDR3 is CASSFRRDSSYEQYF. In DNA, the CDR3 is TGTGCCAGCAGTTTCCGTCGGGACAGCTCCTACGAGCAGTACTTC.

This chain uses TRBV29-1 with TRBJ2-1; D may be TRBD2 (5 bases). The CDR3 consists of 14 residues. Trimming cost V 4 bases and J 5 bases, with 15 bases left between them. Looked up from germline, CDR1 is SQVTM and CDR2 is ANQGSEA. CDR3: CSVAGRLMNNEQFF. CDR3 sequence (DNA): TGCAGCGTTGCGGGGAGACTGATGAACAATGAGCAGTTCTTC.

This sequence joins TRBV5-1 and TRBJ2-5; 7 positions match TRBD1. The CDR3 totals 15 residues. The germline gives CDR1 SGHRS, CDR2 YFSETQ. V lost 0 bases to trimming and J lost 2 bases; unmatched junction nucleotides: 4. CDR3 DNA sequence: TGCGCCAGCAGCTTGGGGACAGGACAGCAAGAGACCCAGTACTTC. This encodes CASSLGTGQQETQYF. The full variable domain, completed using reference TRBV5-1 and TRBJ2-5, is KAGVTQTPRYLIKTRGQQVTLSCSPISGHRSVSWYQQTPGQGLQFLFEYFSETQRNKGNFPGRFSGRQFSNSRSEMNVSTLELGDSALYLCASSLGTGQQETQYFGPGTRLLVL.

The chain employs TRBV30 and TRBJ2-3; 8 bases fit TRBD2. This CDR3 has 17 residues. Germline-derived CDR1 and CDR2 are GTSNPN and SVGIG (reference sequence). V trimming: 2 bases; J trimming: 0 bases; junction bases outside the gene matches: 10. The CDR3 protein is CAWSLRGSGDSTDTQYF. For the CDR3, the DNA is TGTGCCTGGAGTTTGAGGGGTAGCGGGGATAGCACAGATACGCAGTATTTT.

Written as DNA, the CDR3 is TGTGCCTGGAGTCCGGACAGTTTCTATGGCTACACCTTC. Amino acids: CAWSPDSFYGYTF. The chain links TRBV30 to TRBJ1-2; D might be TRBD1 (6 bases). Germline assignment: CDR1 GTSNPN and CDR2 SVGIG (reference sequence). CDR3 size: 13 residues. With 2 bases removed from V and 4 bases from J, the gap between germline ends came to 11 bases.

This chain's CDR3 is CASSWALSTDTQYF. DNA of the CDR3: TGCGCCAGCAGCTGGGCTTTAAGCACAGATACGCAGTATTTT. The V gene is TRBV5-1, the J gene TRBJ2-3, with D uncertain. The ends were cut back, 3 bases at V and 0 bases at J, with 8 bases in the middle. The germline V gene encodes CDR1 SGHRS and CDR2 YFSETQ. The CDR3 consists of 14 residues. Based on the CDR3 plus reference TRBV5-1 and TRBJ2-3, the full variable domain is KAGVTQTPRYLIKTRGQQVTLSCSPISGHRSVSWYQQTPGQGLQFLFEYFSETQRNKGNFPGRFSGRQFSNSRSEMNVSTLELGDSALYLCASSWALSTDTQYFGPGTRLTVL.

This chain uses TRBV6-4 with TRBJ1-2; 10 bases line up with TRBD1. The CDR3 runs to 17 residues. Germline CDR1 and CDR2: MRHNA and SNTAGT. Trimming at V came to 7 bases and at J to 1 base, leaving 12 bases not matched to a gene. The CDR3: CASKREDRGADNYGYTF. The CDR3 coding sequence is TGTGCCAGCAAACGAGAGGACAGGGGGGCCGATAACTATGGCTACACCTTC.

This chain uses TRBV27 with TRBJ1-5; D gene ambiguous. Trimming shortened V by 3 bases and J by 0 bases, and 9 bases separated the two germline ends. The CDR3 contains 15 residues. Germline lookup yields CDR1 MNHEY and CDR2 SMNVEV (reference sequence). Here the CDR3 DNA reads TGTGCCAGCAGTTTCGAGGTTTATAGCAATCAGCCCCAGCATTTT. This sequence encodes CASSFEVYSNQPQHF.

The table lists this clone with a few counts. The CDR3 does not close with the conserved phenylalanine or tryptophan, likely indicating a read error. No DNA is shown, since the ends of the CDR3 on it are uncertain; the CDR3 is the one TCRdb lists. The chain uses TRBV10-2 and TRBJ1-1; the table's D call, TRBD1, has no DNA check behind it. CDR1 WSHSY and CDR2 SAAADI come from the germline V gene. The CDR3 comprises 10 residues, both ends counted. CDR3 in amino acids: CASGTGHGSG.

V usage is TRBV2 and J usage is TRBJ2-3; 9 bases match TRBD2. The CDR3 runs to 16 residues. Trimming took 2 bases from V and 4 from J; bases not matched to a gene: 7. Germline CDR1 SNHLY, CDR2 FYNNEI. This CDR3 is CASSEYAGGPADTQYF. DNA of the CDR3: TGTGCCAGCAGTGAATATGCGGGAGGGCCTGCAGATACGCAGTATTTT.

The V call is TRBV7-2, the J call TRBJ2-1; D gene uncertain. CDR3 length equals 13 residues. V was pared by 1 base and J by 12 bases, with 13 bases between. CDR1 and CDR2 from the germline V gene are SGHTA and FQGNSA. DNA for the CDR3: TGTGCCAGCAGCTTAGAGGCCCAGCGTCCGCAGTTCTTC. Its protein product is CASSLEAQRPQFF.

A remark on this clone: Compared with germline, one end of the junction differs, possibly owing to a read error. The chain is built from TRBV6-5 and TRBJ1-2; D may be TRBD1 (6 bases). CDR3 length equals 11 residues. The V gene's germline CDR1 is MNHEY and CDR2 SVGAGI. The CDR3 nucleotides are TGTGCCAGCAGTTACTCGGGGGGGGCTATCTTC. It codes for CASSYSGGAIF.

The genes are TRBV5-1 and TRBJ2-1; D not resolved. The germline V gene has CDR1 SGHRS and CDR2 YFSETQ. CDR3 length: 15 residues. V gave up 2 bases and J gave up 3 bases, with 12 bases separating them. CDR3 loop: CASSLDISSYNEQFF. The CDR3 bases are TGCGCCAGCAGCTTAGACATATCGAGCTACAATGAGCAGTTCTTC. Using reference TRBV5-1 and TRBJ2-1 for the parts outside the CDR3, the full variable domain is KAGVTQTPRYLIKTRGQQVTLSCSPISGHRSVSWYQQTPGQGLQFLFEYFSETQRNKGNFPGRFSGRQFSNSRSEMNVSTLELGDSALYLCASSLDISSYNEQFFGPGTRLTVL.

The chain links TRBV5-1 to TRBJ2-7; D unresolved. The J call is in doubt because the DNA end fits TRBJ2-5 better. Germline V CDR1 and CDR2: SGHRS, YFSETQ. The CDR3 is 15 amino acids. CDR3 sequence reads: CASSLEGSGRETQYF. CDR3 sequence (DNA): TGCGCCAGCAGCTTGGAAGGCAGTGGGCGGGAGACCCAGTACTTC.